This T cell receptor (beta chain) was retrieved from a study of blood T cell repertoires in COVID-19. Study as a whole: COVID-19 samples from acute and convalescent phases originated in the United States, Italy and Spain.

The repertoire was sequenced with immunoSEQ multiplex PCR; TCRdb's copy has only in-frame clones and lacks some. Of 30,000 to 35,000 clones in the sample, roughly four fifths were seen once. The CDR3 contains 15 residues. Sequencing input: peripheral blood. The receptor was derived from a man older than 75 with active or convalescent COVID-19. The chain joins TRBV21-1 to TRBJ1-2; the DNA was not compared with TRBD1, the D call given in the table. TRBV21-1 corresponds to a pseudogene. CDR3 loop: CASNELGAKGYGYTF. The CDR3 DNA follows: TGTGCCAGCAACGAATTGGGGGCGAAAGGCTATGGCTACACCTTC.